This record covers a single T cell receptor beta chain. Antigen unknown. Expressed TCRB transcripts were sequenced because the isolated RNA had all been reverse transcribed beforehand. It was found that naive, central memory and regulatory T cell samples averaged about 3.57 million reads. Sequenced by immunoSEQ multiplex PCR; TCRdb stores in-frame clones only, minus some. In the table there are about 650,000 clones, under 15% of which are singletons. This record comes from a study of beta chain features in type 1 diabetes. General observations from the study: An over-representation of cells with high TCR expression could result from cDNA sequencing. For Type 1 diabetes patients, all four CD4+ subsets carried TCRB CDR3s that were moderately but significantly shorter. It was not settled here whether HLA type affects TCRB rearrangement.

Sorting gave populations that all exceeded 98% purity. Sequenced material: naive CD4+ T cells from blood. The sequence was obtained from a man aged 30 to 45 with type 1 diabetes.

CDR3 loop: CASSSDRVRSPLHF. The CDR3 region has the DNA TGTGCCAGCAGCTCGGACAGGGTGCGCTCACCCCTCCACTTT. This chain uses TRBV7-2 with TRBJ1-6, with TRBD1 identical over 8 bases. Germline CDR1 is SGHTA and CDR2 is FQGNSA. This CDR3 has 14 amino acids. V shed 4 bases and J 10 bases; nucleotides not matched to a gene: 6. The whole variable domain, remainder taken from reference TRBV7-2 and TRBJ1-6, is GAGVSQSPSNKVTEKGKDVELRCDPISGHTALYWYRQSLGQGLEFLIYFQGNSAPDKSGLPSDRFSAERTGGSVSTLTIQRTQQEDSAVYLCASSSDRVRSPLHFGNGTRLTVT.